The rows below give T cell receptor beta chains drawn from one sample of a study of OX40 agonist ivuxolimab in advanced cancers. Here immunoSEQ multiplex PCR was the method, and the copy in TCRdb shows in-frame clones only, minus some. Here the sample spans over 85,000 clones, 70% to 90% being singletons. Sequencing was performed on CD4+ or CD8+ T cells sorted from blood, taken in a trial of the OX40 agonist ivuxolimab. These receptors were taken from an adult with an advanced solid tumor such as melanoma, head and neck, liver or kidney cancer. CDR3s include the opening cysteine and the closing phenylalanine or tryptophan. The order of the fields is D gene, V gene, clone size, J gene, CDR3 protein, CDR3 DNA. A D gene is named only where the DNA matches it firmly. Size values are once, few and many counts, or a class for expanded clones, and some rows have none.

NA	TRBV30	NA	TRBJ1-5	CAWSVGGQGGDQPQHF	TGTGCCTGGAGTGTCGGGGGCCAGGGCGGGGATCAGCCCCAGCATTTT
NA	TRBV6-1	NA	TRBJ2-6	CASSEFRQSFISGANVLTF	TGTGCCAGCAGTGAATTCCGACAGAGCTTCATCTCTGGGGCCAACGTCCTGACTTTC
NA	TRBV6-5	once	TRBJ1-2	CASSRKGYGYTF	TGTGCCAGCAGTAGGAAAGGCTATGGCTACACCTTC
TRBD1	TRBV19	NA	TRBJ1-2	CASSRPYRGRDYGYTF	TGTGCCAGTAGTCGCCCTTACAGGGGCCGGGACTATGGCTACACCTTC
NA	TRBV28	NA	TRBJ2-1	CASKTWTTYNEQFF	TGTGCCAGCAAGACGTGGACGACCTACAATGAGCAGTTCTTC
TRBD2	TRBV6-5	NA	TRBJ2-1	CASSLAGGRDEQFF	TGTGCCAGCAGTTTAGCGGGGGGGAGGGATGAGCAGTTCTTC
NA	TRBV14	NA	TRBJ2-5	CASSQEGYIRKETQYF	TGTGCCAGCAGCCAAGAAGGTTACATCAGGAAAGAGACCCAGTACTTC
NA	TRBV6-6	few	TRBJ1-5	CASMWDLNQPQHF	TGTGCCAGCATGTGGGACCTCAATCAGCCCCAGCATTTT
NA	TRBV30	NA	TRBJ1-1	CAWSVSYSTEAFF	TGTGCCTGGAGTGTAAGTTATAGCACTGAAGCTTTCTTT
NA	TRBV18	few	TRBJ2-7	CASSPGPVYEQYF	TGTGCCAGCTCACCCGGACCAGTCTACGAGCAGTACTTC
TRBD1	TRBV5-1	NA	TRBJ1-6	CASSWGQGSPLHF	TGCGCCAGCAGCTGGGGACAGGGGTCACCCCTCCACTTT
NA	TRBV7-3	once	TRBJ2-3	CASSFSTTDTQYF	TGTGCCAGCAGTTTCTCTACCACAGATACGCAGTATTTT
NA	TRBV19	NA	TRBJ2-2	CASSLRRGYGELFF	TGTGCCAGTAGTCTGAGGCGAGGATACGGGGAGCTGTTTTTT
NA	TRBV6-1	NA	TRBJ2-5	CASSEIGTQYF	TGTGCCAGCAGTGAAATTGGGACCCAGTACTTC
NA	TRBV10-3	NA	TRBJ1-2	CAVEEGQDGYTF	TGTGCCGTCGAGGAGGGTCAAGATGGCTACACCTTC
TRBD1	TRBV11-2	NA	TRBJ1-5	CASSQGASGNQPQHF	TGTGCCAGCAGCCAGGGGGCAAGTGGGAATCAGCCCCAGCATTTT
NA	TRBV19	NA	TRBJ1-1	CATRRGRGGTEAFF	TGTGCCACCCGCCGCGGGAGGGGAGGGACTGAAGCTTTCTTT
NA	TRBV21-1	NA	TRBJ2-1	CASSKIGNEQFF	TGTGCCAGCAGCAAAATAGGCAATGAGCAGTTCTTC
NA	TRBV5-1	NA	TRBJ1-1	CASSSGLFNTEAFF	TGCGCCAGCAGCTCCGGACTATTTAACACTGAAGCTTTCTTT
TRBD2	TRBV11-3	NA	TRBJ2-2	CASSLDPIAGNTGELFF	TGTGCCAGCAGCTTAGATCCGATAGCGGGGAACACCGGGGAGCTGTTTTTT
TRBD1	TRBV27	NA	TRBJ1-5	CASSLNIGTGYQPQHF	TGTGCCAGCAGTTTAAATATCGGGACAGGGTATCAGCCCCAGCATTTT
NA	TRBV4-1	NA	TRBJ1-3	CASSQPDRSGNTIYF	TGCGCCAGCAGCCAGCCGGACAGAAGCGGAAACACCATATATTTT
TRBD2	TRBV19	NA	TRBJ2-1	CASSDGRLAGAVNEQFF	TGTGCCAGTAGTGACGGGCGGCTAGCGGGAGCAGTCAATGAGCAGTTCTTC
TRBD1	TRBV11-2	NA	TRBJ1-5	CASSLQGGNQPQHF	TGTGCCAGCAGCTTACAGGGGGGGAATCAGCCCCAGCATTTT
TRBD2	TRBV18	NA	TRBJ2-1	CASSPSLAGGLGEQFF	TGTGCCAGCTCACCGTCACTAGCGGGAGGGCTAGGTGAGCAGTTCTTC
TRBD2	TRBV5-4	NA	TRBJ2-2	CASSWTSGSGTGELFF	TGTGCCAGCAGCTGGACTAGCGGGAGTGGGACCGGGGAGCTGTTTTTT
TRBD1	TRBV6-5	once	TRBJ2-7	CASSFTGGEQYF	TGTGCCAGCAGTTTCACAGGGGGCGAGCAGTACTTC
NA	TRBV6-1	few	TRBJ1-5	CASAGTTHQPQHF	TGTGCCAGCGCCGGGACCACTCATCAGCCCCAGCATTTT
NA	TRBV2	few	TRBJ2-5	CASSGMWRETQYF	TGTGCCAGCAGCGGGATGTGGCGGGAGACCCAGTACTTC
TRBD1	TRBV30	once	TRBJ1-6	CASRAGGPLHF	TGTGCCTCACGGGCAGGGGGACCCCTCCACTTT
TRBD1	TRBV19	NA	TRBJ1-1	CASSDRFHTEAFF	TGTGCCAGCTCGGACAGGTTCCACACTGAAGCTTTCTTT
NA	TRBV29-1	NA	TRBJ1-2	CSVEADGGLGYGYTF	TGCAGCGTTGAAGCGGATGGGGGCCTTGGCTATGGCTACACCTTC
TRBD2	TRBV7-7	once	TRBJ2-7	CASSLGPPGSGRHSYEQYF	TGTGCTAGCAGCTTAGGGCCCCCGGGTAGCGGGAGGCACTCCTACGAGCAGTACTTC
TRBD1	TRBV10-3	NA	TRBJ1-1	CAISEPTGRGPEAFF	TGTGCCATCAGTGAGCCGACAGGGAGGGGCCCTGAAGCTTTCTTT
NA	TRBV5-1	many	TRBJ1-1	CASSLAPGVPNTEAFF	TGCGCCAGCAGCTTGGCCCCAGGCGTACCGAACACTGAAGCTTTCTTT
TRBD1	TRBV7-9	NA	TRBJ2-6	CASSSDRGLGANVLTF	TGTGCCAGCAGCTCGGACAGGGGGCTTGGGGCCAACGTCCTGACTTTC
NA	TRBV29-1	few	TRBJ1-6	CSVGEGLNSPLHF	TGCAGCGTTGGGGAAGGGCTTAATTCACCCCTCCACTTT
NA	TRBV11-3	NA	TRBJ2-1	CASSFGTVNEQFF	TGTGCCAGCAGCTTCGGGACTGTGAATGAGCAGTTCTTC
NA	TRBV7-9	NA	TRBJ2-5	CASSTEETQYF	TGTGCCAGCAGCACCGAGGAGACCCAGTACTTC
NA	TRBV11-2	NA	TRBJ1-1	CASSLSLVYEAFF	TGTGCCAGCAGCTTGAGTCTTGTCTATGAAGCTTTCTTT
TRBD1	TRBV18	NA	TRBJ2-5	CASSPGGQLGETQYF	TGTGCCAGCTCACCAGGGGGACAGCTAGGCGAGACCCAGTACTTC
TRBD1	TRBV7-9	NA	TRBJ2-5	CASGPGQGYQETQYF	TGTGCCAGCGGGCCGGGACAGGGGTACCAAGAGACCCAGTACTTC
NA	TRBV7-9	NA	TRBJ1-4	CASSSARGSSEKLFF	TGTGCCAGCAGCTCCGCAAGGGGATCGAGTGAAAAACTGTTTTTT
NA	TRBV7-2	NA	TRBJ2-3	CASSLSLDTQYF	TGTGCCAGCAGCTTATCTCTAGATACGCAGTATTTT
NA	TRBV6-5	NA	TRBJ1-1	CASSYRRGRNTEAFF	TGTGCCAGCAGTTACCGGCGGGGACGGAACACTGAAGCTTTCTTT
TRBD2	TRBV7-2	NA	TRBJ2-2	CASSNPGLASGELFF	TGTGCCAGCAGCAACCCGGGACTAGCGTCCGGGGAGCTGTTTTTT